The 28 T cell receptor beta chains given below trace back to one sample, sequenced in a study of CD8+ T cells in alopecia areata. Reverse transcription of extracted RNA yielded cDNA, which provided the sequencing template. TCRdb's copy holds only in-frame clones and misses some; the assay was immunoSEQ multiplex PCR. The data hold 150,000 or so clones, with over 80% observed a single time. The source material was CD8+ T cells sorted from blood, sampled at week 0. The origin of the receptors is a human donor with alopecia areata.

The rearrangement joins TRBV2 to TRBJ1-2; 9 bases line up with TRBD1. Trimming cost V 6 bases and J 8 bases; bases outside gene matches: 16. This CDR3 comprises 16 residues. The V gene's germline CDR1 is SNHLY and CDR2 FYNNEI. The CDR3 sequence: CASRGGQGYLFGGYTF. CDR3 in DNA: TGTGCCAGCAGGGGGGGACAGGGCTATTTGTTTGGAGGCTACACCTTC.

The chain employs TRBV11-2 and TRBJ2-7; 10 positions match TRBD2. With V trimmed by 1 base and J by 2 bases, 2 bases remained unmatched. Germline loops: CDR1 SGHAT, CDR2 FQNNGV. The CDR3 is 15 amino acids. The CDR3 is CASSLVAGGTYEQYF. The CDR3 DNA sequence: TGTGCCAGCAGCTTAGTAGCGGGAGGAACCTACGAGCAGTACTTC. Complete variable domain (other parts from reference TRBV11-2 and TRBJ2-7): EAGVAQSPRYKIIEKRQSVAFWCNPISGHATLYWYQQILGQGPKLLIQFQNNGVVDDSQLPKDRFSAERLKGVDSTLKIQPAKLEDSAVYLCASSLVAGGTYEQYFGPGTRLTVT.

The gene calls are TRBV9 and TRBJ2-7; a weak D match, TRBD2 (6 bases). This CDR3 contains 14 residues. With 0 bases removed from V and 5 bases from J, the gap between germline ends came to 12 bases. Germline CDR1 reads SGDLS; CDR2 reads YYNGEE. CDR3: CASSVGGDFDEQYF. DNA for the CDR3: TGTGCCAGCAGCGTAGGGGGGGACTTCGACGAGCAGTACTTC. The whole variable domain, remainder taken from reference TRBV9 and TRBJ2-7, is DSGVTQTPKHLITATGQRVTLRCSPRSGDLSVYWYQQSLDQGLQFLIQYYNGEERAKGNILERFSAQQFPDLHSELNLSSLELGDSALYFCASSVGGDFDEQYFGPGTRLTVT.

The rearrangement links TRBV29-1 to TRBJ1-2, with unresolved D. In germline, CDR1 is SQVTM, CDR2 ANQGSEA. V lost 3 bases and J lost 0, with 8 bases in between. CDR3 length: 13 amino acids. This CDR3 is CSVDDGSNYGYTF. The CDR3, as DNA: TGCAGCGTTGATGACGGCTCTAACTATGGCTACACCTTC.

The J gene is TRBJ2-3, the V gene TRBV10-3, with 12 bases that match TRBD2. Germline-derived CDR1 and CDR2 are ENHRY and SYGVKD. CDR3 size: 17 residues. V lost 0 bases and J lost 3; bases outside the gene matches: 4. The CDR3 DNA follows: TGTGCCATCAGTGAGTCGAAGACTAGCGGGGGTACAGATACGCAGTATTTT. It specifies CAISESKTSGGTDTQYF.

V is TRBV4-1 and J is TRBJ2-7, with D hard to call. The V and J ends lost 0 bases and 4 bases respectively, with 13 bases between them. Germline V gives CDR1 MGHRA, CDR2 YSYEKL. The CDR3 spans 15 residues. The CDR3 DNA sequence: TGCGCCAGCAGCCAAGATAAGACTCAAGGGTACGAGCAGTACTTC. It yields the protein CASSQDKTQGYEQYF.

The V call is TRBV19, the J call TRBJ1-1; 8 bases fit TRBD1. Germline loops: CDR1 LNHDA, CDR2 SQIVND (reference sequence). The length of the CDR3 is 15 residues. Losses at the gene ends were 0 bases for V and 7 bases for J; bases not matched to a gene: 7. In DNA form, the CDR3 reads TGTGCCAGTAGTATAGATCAGGGGGCGCGCAATGAAGCTTTCTTT. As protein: CASSIDQGARNEAFF. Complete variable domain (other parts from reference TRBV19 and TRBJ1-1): DGGITQSPKYLFRKEGQNVTLSCEQNLNHDAMYWYRQDPGQGLRLIYYSQIVNDFQKGDIAEGYSVSREKKESFPLTVTSAQKNPTAFYLCASSIDQGARNEAFFGQGTRLTVV.

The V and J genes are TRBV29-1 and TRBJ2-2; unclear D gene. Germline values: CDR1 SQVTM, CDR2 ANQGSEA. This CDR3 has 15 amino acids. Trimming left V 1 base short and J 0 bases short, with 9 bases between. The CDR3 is CSVEVGMANTGELFF. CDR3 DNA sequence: TGCAGCGTTGAAGTGGGGATGGCGAACACCGGGGAGCTGTTTTTT.

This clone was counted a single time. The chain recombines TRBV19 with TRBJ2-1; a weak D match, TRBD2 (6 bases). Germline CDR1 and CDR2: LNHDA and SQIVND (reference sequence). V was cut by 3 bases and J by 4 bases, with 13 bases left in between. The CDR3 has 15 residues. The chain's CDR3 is CASSISSENYNEQFF. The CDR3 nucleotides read TGTGCCAGTAGTATTTCTAGCGAAAATTACAATGAGCAGTTCTTC.

CDR3 in DNA: TGTGCCAGCGGGTCAGGGGGAAACACTGAAGCTTTCTTT. Translating it yields CASGSGGNTEAFF. The rearrangement links TRBV27 to TRBJ1-1; 7 bases are a match to TRBD1. The V segment lost 8 bases and the J segment 2 bases; nucleotides outside the gene matches: 5. This CDR3 is built from 13 residues. Germline CDR1 is MNHEY and CDR2 is SMNVEV (reference sequence).

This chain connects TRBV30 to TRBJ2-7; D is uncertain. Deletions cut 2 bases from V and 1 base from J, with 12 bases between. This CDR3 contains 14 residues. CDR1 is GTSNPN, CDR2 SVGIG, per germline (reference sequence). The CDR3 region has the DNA TGTGCCTGGAGTATCCCAATGCAGTCCTACGAGCAGTACTTC. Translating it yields CAWSIPMQSYEQYF.

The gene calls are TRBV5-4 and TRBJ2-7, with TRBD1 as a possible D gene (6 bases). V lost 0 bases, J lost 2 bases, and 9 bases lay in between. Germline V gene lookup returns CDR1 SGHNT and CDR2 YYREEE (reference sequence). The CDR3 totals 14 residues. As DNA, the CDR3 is TGTGCCAGCAGCTTGGTTGACAGGCCCTACGAGCAGTACTTC. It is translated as CASSLVDRPYEQYF.

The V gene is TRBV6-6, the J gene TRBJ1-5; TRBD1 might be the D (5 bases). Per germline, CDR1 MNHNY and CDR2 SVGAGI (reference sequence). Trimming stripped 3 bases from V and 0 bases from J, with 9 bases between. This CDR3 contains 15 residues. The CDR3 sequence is CASSYGAYSNQPQHF. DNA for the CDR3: TGTGCCAGCAGTTATGGGGCGTATAGCAATCAGCCCCAGCATTTT.

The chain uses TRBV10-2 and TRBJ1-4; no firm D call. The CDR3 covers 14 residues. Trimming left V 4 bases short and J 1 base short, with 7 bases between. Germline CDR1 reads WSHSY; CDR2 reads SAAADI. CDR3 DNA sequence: TGCGCCAGCAGTGGACAACTAACTAATGAAAAACTGTTTTTT. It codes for CASSGQLTNEKLFF.

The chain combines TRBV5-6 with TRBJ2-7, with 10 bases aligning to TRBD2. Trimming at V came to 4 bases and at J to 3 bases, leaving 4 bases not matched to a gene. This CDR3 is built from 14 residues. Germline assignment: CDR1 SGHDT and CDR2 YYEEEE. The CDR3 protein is CASSLGLANYEQYF. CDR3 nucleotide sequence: TGTGCCAGCAGCCTGGGACTAGCGAACTACGAGCAGTACTTC.

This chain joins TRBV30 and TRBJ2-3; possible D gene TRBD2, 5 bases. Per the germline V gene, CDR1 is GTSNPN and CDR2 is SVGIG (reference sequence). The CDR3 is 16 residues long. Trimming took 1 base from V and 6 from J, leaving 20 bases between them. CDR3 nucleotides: TGTGCCTGGAGTGAGCCCCTATTAACTAGTTTGGATACGCAGTATTTT. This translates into CAWSEPLLTSLDTQYF.

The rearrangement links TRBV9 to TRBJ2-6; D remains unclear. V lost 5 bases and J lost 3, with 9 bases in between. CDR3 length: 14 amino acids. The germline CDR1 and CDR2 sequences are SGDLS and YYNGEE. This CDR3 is CASRTPIGANVLTF. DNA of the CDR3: TGTGCCAGCAGAACCCCCATTGGGGCCAACGTCCTGACTTTC.

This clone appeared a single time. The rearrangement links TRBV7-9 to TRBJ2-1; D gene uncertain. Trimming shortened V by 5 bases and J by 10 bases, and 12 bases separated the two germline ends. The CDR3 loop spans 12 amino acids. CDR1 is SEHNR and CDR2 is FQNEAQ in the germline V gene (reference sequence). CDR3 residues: CASSLPGPEQFF. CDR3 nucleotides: TGTGCCAGCAGCCTCCCCGGCCCCGAGCAGTTCTTC.

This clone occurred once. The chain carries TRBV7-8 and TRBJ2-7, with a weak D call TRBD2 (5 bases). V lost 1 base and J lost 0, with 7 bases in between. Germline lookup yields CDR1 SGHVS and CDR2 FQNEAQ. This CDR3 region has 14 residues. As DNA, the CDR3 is TGTGCCAGCAGCTTAGGGGGAGCCTCCTACGAGCAGTACTTC. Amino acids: CASSLGGASYEQYF.

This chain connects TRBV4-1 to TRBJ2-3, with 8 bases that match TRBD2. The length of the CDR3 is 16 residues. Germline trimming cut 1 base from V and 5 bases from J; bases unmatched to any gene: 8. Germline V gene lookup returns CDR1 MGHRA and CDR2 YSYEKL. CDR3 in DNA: TGCGCCAGCAGCCAAGGGCAAAGCGGGAGCCTAGATACGCAGTATTTT. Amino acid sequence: CASSQGQSGSLDTQYF.

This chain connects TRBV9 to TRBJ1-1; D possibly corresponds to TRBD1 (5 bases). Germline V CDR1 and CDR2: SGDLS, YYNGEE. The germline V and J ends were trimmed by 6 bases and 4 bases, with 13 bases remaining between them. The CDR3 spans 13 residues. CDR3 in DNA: TGTGCCAGCACCTCGTTGGGGACCACTGAAGCTTTCTTT. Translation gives CASTSLGTTEAFF. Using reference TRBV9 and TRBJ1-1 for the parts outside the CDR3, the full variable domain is DSGVTQTPKHLITATGQRVTLRCSPRSGDLSVYWYQQSLDQGLQFLIQYYNGEERAKGNILERFSAQQFPDLHSELNLSSLELGDSALYFCASTSLGTTEAFFGQGTRLTVV.

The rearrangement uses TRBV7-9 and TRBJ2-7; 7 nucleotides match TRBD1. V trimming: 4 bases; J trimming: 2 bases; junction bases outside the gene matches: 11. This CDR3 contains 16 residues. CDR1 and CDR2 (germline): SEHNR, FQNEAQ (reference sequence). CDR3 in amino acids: CASSSTGTAITYEQYF. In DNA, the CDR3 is TGTGCCAGCAGCTCCACCGGGACAGCCATTACCTACGAGCAGTACTTC.

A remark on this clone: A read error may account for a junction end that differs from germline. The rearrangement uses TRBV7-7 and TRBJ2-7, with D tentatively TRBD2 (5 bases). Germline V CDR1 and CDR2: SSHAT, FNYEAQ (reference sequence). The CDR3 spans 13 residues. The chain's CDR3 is CASSLYEGYEQYF. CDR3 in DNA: TGTGCTAGCAGCTTGTATGAGGGCTACGAGCAGTACTTC.

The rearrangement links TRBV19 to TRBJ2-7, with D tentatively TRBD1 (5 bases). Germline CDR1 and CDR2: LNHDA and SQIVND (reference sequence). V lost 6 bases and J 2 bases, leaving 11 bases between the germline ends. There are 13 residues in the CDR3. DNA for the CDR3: TGTGCCAGTAGCAGGGAATTGACCTACGAGCAGTACTTC. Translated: CASSRELTYEQYF.

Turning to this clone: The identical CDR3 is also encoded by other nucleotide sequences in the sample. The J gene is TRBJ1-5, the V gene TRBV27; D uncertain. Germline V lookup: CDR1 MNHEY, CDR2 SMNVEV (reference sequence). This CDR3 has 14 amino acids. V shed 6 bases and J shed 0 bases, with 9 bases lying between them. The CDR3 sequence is CASSLTSSNQPQHF. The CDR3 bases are TGTGCCAGCAGCCTGACTTCTAGCAATCAGCCCCAGCATTTT.

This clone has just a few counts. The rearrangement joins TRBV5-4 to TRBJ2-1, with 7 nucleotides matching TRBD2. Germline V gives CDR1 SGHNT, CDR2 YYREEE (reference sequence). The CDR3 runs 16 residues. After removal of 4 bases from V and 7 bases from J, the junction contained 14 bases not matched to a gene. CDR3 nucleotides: TGTGCCAGCAGCCCCCGCGCGGGAGATCTTGTAAATGAGCAGTTCTTC. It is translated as CASSPRAGDLVNEQFF.

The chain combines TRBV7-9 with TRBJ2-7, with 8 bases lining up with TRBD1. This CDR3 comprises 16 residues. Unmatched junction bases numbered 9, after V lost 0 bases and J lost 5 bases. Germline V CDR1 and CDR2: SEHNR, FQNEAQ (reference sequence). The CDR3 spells CASSLARDRRRHEQYF. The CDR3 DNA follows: TGTGCCAGCAGCTTAGCCCGGGACAGGAGGCGCCACGAGCAGTACTTC.

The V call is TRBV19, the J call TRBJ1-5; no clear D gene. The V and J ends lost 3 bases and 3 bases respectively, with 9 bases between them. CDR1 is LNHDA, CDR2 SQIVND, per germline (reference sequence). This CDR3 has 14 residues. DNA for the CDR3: TGTGCCAGTAGTATCTGGAGTTTCAATCAGCCCCAGCATTTT. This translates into CASSIWSFNQPQHF.